This T cell receptor beta chain was captured by sequencing in a study of cytomegalovirus exposure and HLA in healthy donors (dated by TCRdb to the late 2010s). Context from the whole study: The roughly 670 repertoires of the first cohort and the 110 or so validation repertoires were produced on the same platform, according to a later analysis. The aim of the study was to test whether cataloging public T cell receptors could identify signatures of past pathogen exposure. A separate validation cohort of about 110 different subjects was used in addition to the approximately 640-subject first cohort. The study combined high-throughput TCR immunosequencing, statistical association of individual TCRs with disease status, and machine learning to predict cytomegalovirus infection status.

Library preparation was by the immunoSEQ multiplex PCR assay. In the source study's methods: A statistical classification framework was built for diagnosing cytomegalovirus status from the catalog of TCR beta chain sequences. Held by TCRdb, this immuneACCESS table contains in-frame sequences only and omits some clones. Under half of the omission traces to an unresolved V gene where checked; the cause of the rest is unknown. Clone size and V and J calls were adopted from that table, with D and trimming inferred from the DNA. The sample records more than 150,000 clones, 80% to 85% of which are singletons. The leading ten clones occupy under 3.5% of the sample. Overall study results and their limits: Subsequent analysis determined that TCRs grouped into clusters in the first cohort also showed a tendency toward co-occurrence across the 90 to 150 validation repertoires, and about 93% of cluster scores exceeded 0. Across donors, most TCR sequences were observed very rarely, whereas some public TCRs were present in many individuals. According to the authors, the approach could potentially be generalized to other disease states and immunological phenotypes. The study listed approximately 150 TCR beta chains as associated with cytomegalovirus. A later analysis lacked HLA typing for the validation cohort, so it scored co-occurrence in that cohort across all 120 repertoires. In vitro tests confirmed that three of the cytomegalovirus-associated TCR beta chains recognize cytomegalovirus antigens. In both the original and validation cohorts, the classifier was reported to diagnose cytomegalovirus status with high specificity and sensitivity.

Donors formed part of the validation cohort, which comprised about 130 subjects and was distinct from the first cohort of under 800 subjects. The germline V gene gives CDR1 as SGHTA and CDR2 as FQGTGA. Trimming takes 5 bases off V and 8 bases off J; junction bases not matched to a gene: 7. The CDR3 goes from the cysteine to the phenylalanine over 15 residues. The entry retains the CDR3 DNA only, 45 bases that are in frame from base 1. Remarks on this clone: This receptor's antigen is unknown. No much larger clone exists at a distance of one base, and base qualities are not known.

The sequencing input was PBMCs. The sequence joins TRBV7-3 to TRBJ2-1, and 12 bases in between align with TRBD2. The receptor was derived from a woman aged 18-29 years in good health and CMV-seropositive. The base sequence is TGTGCCAGCAGCCCCACTAGCGGGGGGACGGATGAGCAGTTCTTC. The translation is CASSPTSGGTDEQFF.